This T cell receptor beta chain appears in the sequencing data of a study of shared clonotypes between healthy human individuals. An even split of each subset's genomic DNA across several immunoSEQ plates was performed. Authors' data handling: Without quality scores, immunoSEQ junctional reads could not be filtered like full-length reads. Sequencing was performed with immunoSEQ multiplex PCR; in TCRdb, only in-frame clones are kept and a portion is missing. D and trimming were read from the DNA, whereas the V and J calls and clone size are those reported in that table. Of millions of clones in the sample, around 94% were seen once. The CDR3 runs to 13 residues. The germline V gene has CDR1 SGHDT and CDR2 YYEEEE. V lost 2 bases and J 7 bases, leaving 13 bases between the germline ends. CD45RA-negative memory and CD45RA+ naive subsets were split from the CD4+ cells.

The rearrangement uses TRBV5-6 and TRBJ2-7; the D gene is possibly TRBD2 (7 bases). The specimen sequenced was naive CD4+ T cells sorted from blood. Subset reported: CD45RA+ positively selected. This receptor was taken from a man younger than 30 in good health. The DNA for the CDR3 is TGTGCCAGCAGCTTAGGGGGGGCGCGTGAGCAGTACTTC. It yields the protein CASSLGGAREQYF.